This T cell receptor beta chain was captured by sequencing in a study of tumor and adjacent non-tumor tissue in lung cancer. The library came from three nested PCR rounds adapted from ARM-PCR protocols. In TCRdb, the multiplex PCR reads were re-called with MiXCR into one record per CDR3 protein. Of under 150,000 distinct CDR3 sequences listed, 66% are singletons. The CDR3 covers 11 residues. The V and J ends lost 6 bases and 5 bases respectively, with 7 bases between them. CDR1 is SEHNR, CDR2 FQNEAQ, per germline (reference sequence). Study-wide results and limits: Compared with tumor, normal lung showed significantly lower TCR diversity. In normal lung, the top 100 clones were significantly more dominant than in tumor.

This clonotype was counted between two and nine times. What it recognizes is unknown. The template was RNA from unsorted bulk tissue. V gene TRBV7-9 combines with J gene TRBJ2-5; D call uncertain. Material for sequencing was lung tumor tissue. This clonotype originated in a man aged 30 to 45 with non-small cell lung cancer. In DNA, the CDR3 is TGTGCCAGCAGTTCCCTGGAGACCCAGTACTTC. Translating it yields CASSSLETQYF.